This record looks at one TCR beta chain sequence and its context. Its target is unknown. This sample is part of a study of CD8 T cells in ankylosing spondylitis. MiXCR, run by TCRdb on the 5' RACE reads, gives a single entry per CDR3 protein. The repertoire consists of fewer than 200,000 distinct CDR3 sequences, with 18% occurring once and the leading ten covering roughly 4.5%. The CDR3 spans 13 residues. The V end was cut by 4 bases, the J end by 7 bases, with 10 bases between. CDR1 and CDR2 from the germline V gene are SGHAT and FQNNGV. Whole-study findings and limits: Disease-linked clones had a CD8+ phenotype and relatively low frequency in peripheral blood. Several highly homologous variants made up a TCR beta motif that seemed to typify ankylosing spondylitis blood.

The V and J genes are TRBV11-2 and TRBJ2-2; D unclear. Material: blood, either unsorted or a sorted T cell fraction (not recorded which). The receptor was derived from a male donor aged 10 to 30 with ankylosing spondylitis or in good health (not recorded which). CDR3: CASSSARGGELFF. The CDR3 nucleotides read TGTGCCAGCAGCTCAGCCCGAGGCGGGGAGCTGTTTTTT.